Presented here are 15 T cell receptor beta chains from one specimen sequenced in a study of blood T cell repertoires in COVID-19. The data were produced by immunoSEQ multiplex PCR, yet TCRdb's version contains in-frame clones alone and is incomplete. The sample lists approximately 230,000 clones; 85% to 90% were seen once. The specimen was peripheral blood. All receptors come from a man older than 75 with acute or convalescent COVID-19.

The CDR3 DNA follows: TGTGCCAGCAGTGAAACTGGGCCTCGGCGGGCCTACGAGCAGTACTTC. It specifies CASSETGPRRAYEQYF. The chain employs TRBV27 and TRBJ2-7; the D gene is possibly TRBD2 (5 bases). Trimming removed 5 bases from V and 2 bases from J, with 19 bases in between. Per the germline V gene, CDR1 is MNHEY and CDR2 is SMNVEV (reference sequence). This CDR3 has 16 amino acids.

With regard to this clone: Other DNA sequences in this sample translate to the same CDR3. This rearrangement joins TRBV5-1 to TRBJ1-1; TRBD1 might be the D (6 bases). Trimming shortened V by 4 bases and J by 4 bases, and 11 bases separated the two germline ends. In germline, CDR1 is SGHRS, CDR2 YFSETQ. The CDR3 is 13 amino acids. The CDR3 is CASSPTGITEAFF. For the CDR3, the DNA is TGCGCCAGCAGCCCTACAGGGATCACTGAAGCTTTCTTT.

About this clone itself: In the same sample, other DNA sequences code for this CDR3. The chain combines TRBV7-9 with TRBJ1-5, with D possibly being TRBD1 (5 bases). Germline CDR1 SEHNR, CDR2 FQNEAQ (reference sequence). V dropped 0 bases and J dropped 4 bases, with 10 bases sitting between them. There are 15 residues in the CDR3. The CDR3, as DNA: TGTGCCAGCAGCTTAGCCGGGGGGGGGAATCAGCCCCAGCATTTT. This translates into CASSLAGGGNQPQHF.

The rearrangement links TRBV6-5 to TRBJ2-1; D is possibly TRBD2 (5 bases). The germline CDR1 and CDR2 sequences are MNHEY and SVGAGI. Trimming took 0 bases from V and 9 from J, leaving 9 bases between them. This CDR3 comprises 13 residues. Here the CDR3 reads CASSYSWSGEQFF. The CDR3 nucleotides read TGTGCCAGCAGTTACTCCTGGAGCGGTGAGCAGTTCTTC.

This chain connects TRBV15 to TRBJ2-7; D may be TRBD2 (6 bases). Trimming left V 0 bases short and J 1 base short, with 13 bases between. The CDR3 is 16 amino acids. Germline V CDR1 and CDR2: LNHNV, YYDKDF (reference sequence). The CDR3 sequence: CATSRDPGLNSYEQYF. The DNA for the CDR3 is TGTGCCACCAGCAGAGATCCAGGACTAAATTCCTACGAGCAGTACTTC.

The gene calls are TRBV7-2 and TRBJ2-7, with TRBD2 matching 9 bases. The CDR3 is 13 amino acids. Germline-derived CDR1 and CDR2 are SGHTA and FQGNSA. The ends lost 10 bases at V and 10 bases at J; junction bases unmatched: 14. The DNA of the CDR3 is TGTGCCACCTCGGGCGGGGGGGTGTCGGAACAGTACTTC. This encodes CATSGGGVSEQYF.

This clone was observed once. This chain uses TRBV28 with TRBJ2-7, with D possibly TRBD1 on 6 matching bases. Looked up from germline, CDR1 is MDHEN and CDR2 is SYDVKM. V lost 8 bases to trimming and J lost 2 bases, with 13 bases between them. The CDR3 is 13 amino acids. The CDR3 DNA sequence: TGTGCCAGCTCCAGGCAGGGGCCCTACGAGCAGTACTTC. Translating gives CASSRQGPYEQYF.

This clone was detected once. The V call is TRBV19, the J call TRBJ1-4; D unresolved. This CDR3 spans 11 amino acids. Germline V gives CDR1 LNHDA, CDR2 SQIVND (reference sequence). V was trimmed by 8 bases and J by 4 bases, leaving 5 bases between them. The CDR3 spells CASESNEKLFF. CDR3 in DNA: TGTGCCAGTGAGAGTAATGAAAAACTGTTTTTT.

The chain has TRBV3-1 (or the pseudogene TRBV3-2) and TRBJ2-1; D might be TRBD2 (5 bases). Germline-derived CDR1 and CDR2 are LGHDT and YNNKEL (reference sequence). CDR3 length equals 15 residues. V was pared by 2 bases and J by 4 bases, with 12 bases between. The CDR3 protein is CASSQTRQRYNEQFF. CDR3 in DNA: TGTGCCAGCAGCCAAACCAGGCAGCGGTACAATGAGCAGTTCTTC.

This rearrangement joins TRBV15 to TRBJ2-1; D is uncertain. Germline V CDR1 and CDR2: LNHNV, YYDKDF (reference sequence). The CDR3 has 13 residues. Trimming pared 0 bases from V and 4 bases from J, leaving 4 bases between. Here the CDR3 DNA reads TGTGCCACCAGCAGAGATTCTTACAATGAGCAGTTCTTC. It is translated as CATSRDSYNEQFF.

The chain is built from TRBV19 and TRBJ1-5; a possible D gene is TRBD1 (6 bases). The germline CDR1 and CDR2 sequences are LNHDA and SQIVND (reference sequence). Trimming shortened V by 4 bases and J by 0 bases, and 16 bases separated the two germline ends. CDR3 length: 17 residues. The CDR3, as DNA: TGTGCCAGTAGTAGCACACTGACAGGCTATAGCAATCAGCCCCAGCATTTT. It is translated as CASSSTLTGYSNQPQHF.

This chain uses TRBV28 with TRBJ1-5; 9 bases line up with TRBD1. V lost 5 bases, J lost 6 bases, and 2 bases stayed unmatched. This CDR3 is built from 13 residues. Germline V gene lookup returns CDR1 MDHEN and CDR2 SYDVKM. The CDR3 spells CASSGDRVQPQHF. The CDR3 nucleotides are TGTGCCAGCAGTGGGGACAGGGTTCAGCCCCAGCATTTT.

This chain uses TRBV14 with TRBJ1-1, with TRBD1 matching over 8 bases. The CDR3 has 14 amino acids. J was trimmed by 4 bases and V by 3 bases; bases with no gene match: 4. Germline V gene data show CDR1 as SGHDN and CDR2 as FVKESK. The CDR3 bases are TGTGCCAGCAGCCAGGCTGGGACAGGCACTGAAGCTTTCTTT. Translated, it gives CASSQAGTGTEAFF.

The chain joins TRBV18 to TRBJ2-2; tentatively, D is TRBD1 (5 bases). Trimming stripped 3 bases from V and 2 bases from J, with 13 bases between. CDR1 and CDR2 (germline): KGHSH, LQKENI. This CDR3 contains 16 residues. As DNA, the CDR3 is TGTGCCAGCTCACCCACTGCAGGGCTCAACACCGGGGAGCTGTTTTTT. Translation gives CASSPTAGLNTGELFF.

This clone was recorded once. This chain's CDR3 is CASRILAGADNEQFF. CDR3 DNA sequence: TGTGCCAGTAGGATTCTAGCGGGGGCGGACAATGAGCAGTTCTTC. The rearrangement joins TRBV19 to TRBJ2-1; 10 bases map to TRBD2. V was pared by 6 bases and J by 5 bases, with 7 bases of the junction left unmatched. CDR3 length: 15 amino acids. Germline V gene data show CDR1 as LNHDA and CDR2 as SQIVND (reference sequence).